This TCR beta chain was recovered during a study of cytomegalovirus exposure and HLA in healthy donors. Notes on the study in general: A later examination showed that TCR association rates differed by HLA locus, with DRB1 most and HLA-C fewest. Sequence variants that were highly shared formed a cluster that was likely a sequencing artifact.

PCR primers comprised 60 Vbeta and 13 Jbeta primers. Clones were read by immunoSEQ multiplex PCR, and TCRdb kept only the in-frame ones, dropping some. The sample holds about 130,000 clones; approximately 61% are singletons and the top ten take approximately 1.6%. Those who donated were healthy bone marrow donors. Absent from the records is this donor's CMV serostatus. Remarks on this clone: What it recognizes is unknown.

The sequence derives from a human donor in good health. Material: PBMCs.

CDR3 region: CASSRDRGLYEQYF. The CDR3 DNA follows: TGTGCCAGCAGCCGGGACAGGGGGCTCTACGAGCAGTACTTC. The V call is TRBV6-5, the J call TRBJ2-7, with 12 bases identical to TRBD1. V gave up 6 bases and J gave up 3 bases; unmatched junction bases: 3. Germline V gene lookup returns CDR1 MNHEY and CDR2 SVGAGI. The CDR3 contains 14 residues.